A single T cell receptor beta chain is shown here with its context. Cohorts were based on clinical histories the participants reported. In the authors' workflow: Nucleated cell number was recorded as an estimate derived from reference gene primer amplification. Sequencing used immunoSEQ multiplex PCR; TCRdb keeps in-frame clones, though not all of them. For V, J and clone size, that table is used; D and trimming come from the DNA. The table records about 170,000 clones, around 80% of them present only once. These data are taken from a study of blood T cell repertoires in COVID-19. Study context: Acute-phase and convalescent COVID-19 samples originated in the United States, Italy and Spain.

Material for sequencing was PBMCs or T cells enriched from blood (not recorded which). The origin of this receptor is a man in his fifties who had recovered from COVID-19.

DNA of the CDR3: TGCGCCAGCAGCACATACAGGGCCGACACTGAAGCTTTCTTT. This gives the protein CASSTYRADTEAFF. The V call is TRBV5-1, the J call TRBJ1-1; a weak D match, TRBD1 (6 bases). Germline V CDR1 and CDR2: SGHRS, YFSETQ. With 4 bases removed from V and 3 bases from J, the gap between germline ends came to 13 bases. CDR3 length equals 14 residues.